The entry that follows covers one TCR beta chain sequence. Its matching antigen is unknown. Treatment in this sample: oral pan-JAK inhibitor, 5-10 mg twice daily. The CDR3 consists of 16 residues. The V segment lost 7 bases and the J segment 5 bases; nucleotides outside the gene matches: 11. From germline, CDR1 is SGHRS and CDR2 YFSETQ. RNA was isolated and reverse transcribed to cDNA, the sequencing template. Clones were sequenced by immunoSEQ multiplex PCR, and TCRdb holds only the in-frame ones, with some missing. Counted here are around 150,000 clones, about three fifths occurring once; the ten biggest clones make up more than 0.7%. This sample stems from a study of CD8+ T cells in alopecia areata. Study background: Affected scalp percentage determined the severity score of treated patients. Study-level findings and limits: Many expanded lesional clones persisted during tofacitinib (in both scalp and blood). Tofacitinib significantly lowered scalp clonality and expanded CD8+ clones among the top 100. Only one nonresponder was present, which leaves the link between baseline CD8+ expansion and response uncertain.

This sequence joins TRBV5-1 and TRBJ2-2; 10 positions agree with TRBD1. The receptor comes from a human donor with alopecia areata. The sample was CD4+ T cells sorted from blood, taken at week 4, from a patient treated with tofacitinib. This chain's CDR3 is CASALARDRGTGELFF. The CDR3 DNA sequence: TGCGCCAGCGCCCTTGCGCGGGACAGGGGAACCGGGGAGCTGTTTTTT.